This T cell receptor beta chain was recovered during a study of blood T cell repertoires in COVID-19. Trimming took off 2 bases at V and 7 bases at J, with 8 bases between the two ends. CDR3 length equals 12 residues. Germline lookup yields CDR1 SGHTA and CDR2 FQGNSA. TCRdb keeps only in-frame clones here, not all; method: immunoSEQ multiplex PCR. The top ten hold about 4% of the sample, which has 140,000 or so clones, roughly 80% seen once. The sample comprised peripheral blood. V is TRBV7-2 and J is TRBJ1-2; D is ambiguous. The clonotype originates from a woman of 80 years or more with acute or convalescent COVID-19. DNA of the CDR3: TGTGCCAGCAGCTTACAGGAGGCTGGCTACACCTTC. Amino acid sequence: CASSLQEAGYTF.